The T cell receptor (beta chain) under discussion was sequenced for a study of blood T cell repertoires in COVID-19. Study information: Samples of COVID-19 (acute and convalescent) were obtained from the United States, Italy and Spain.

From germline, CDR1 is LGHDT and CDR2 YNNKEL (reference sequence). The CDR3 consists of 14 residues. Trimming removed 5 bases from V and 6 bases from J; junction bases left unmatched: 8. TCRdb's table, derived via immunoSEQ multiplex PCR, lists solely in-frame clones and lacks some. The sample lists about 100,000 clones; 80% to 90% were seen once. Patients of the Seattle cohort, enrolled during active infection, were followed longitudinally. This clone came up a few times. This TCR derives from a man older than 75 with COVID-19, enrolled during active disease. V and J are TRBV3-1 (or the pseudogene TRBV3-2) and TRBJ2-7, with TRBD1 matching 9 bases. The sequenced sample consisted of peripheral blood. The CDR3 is CASSSGTGRLEQYF. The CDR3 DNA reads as TGTGCCAGCAGCTCGGGGACAGGGCGGCTCGAGCAGTACTTC.